The source of this T cell receptor (beta chain) is a study of cytomegalovirus exposure and HLA in healthy donors. A multiplex PCR was run with 60 Vbeta primers and 13 Jbeta primers. Generated by immunoSEQ multiplex PCR, the TCRdb table keeps only in-frame clones and is missing some. The sample yields approximately 160,000 clones, about three quarters seen once. Per the germline V gene, CDR1 is SGHDT and CDR2 is YYEEEE. The CDR3 is 14 amino acids. Trimming took 0 bases from V and 6 from J, leaving 12 bases between them. Sequencing was performed on PBMCs. The sequence came from a middle-aged woman in good health and CMV-seropositive. The chain recombines TRBV5-6 with TRBJ1-2; D unclear. CDR3 amino acids: CASSLASLLNGYTF. The CDR3 DNA reads as TGTGCCAGCAGCTTGGCCTCGTTATTAAATGGCTACACCTTC. Filled out from reference TRBV5-6 and TRBJ1-2, the complete variable domain reads DAGVTQSPTHLIKTRGQQVTLRCSPKSGHDTVSWYQQALGQGPQFIFQYYEEEERQRGNFPDRFSGHQFPNYSSELNVNALLLGDSALYLCASSLASLLNGYTFGSGTRLTVV.